This entry features one T cell receptor (beta chain) sequence. No antigen is known for it. The CDR3 has 14 amino acids. The V and J ends lost 2 bases and 8 bases respectively, with 12 bases between them. In germline, CDR1 is MNHNS, CDR2 SASEGT. These data come from a study of blood T cells in healthy people across ages. Study details: Through template switching, about one barcoded beta molecule was captured per two T cells, as measured in model experiments. Findings and limits, study-wide: Conclusively comparing naive with antigen-experienced cells was impossible with unsorted PBMCs. There were more naive CD4+ cells and higher diversity in long-lived donors than in aged donors.

The second PCR ran roughly 6 to 11 cycles with a sample-barcoded 5' primer and J-beta primers. TCRdb processed the 5' RACE reads anew with MiXCR; each CDR3 protein has one entry. This sample has over 1,200,000 distinct CDR3 sequences; around 59% occur once, and the top ten carry 6.5% to 8%. Staff drew approximately 9.7 milliliters of peripheral blood from each donor. What was sequenced was blood. This chain uses TRBV6-1 with TRBJ1-4; D not certain. The sequence was collected from a man aged 18-30 years in good health. CDR3 sequence: CASSELIQGEKLFF. CDR3 nucleotide sequence: TGTGCCAGCAGTGAATTGATACAAGGAGAAAAACTGTTTTTT.